This T cell receptor (beta chain) appears in the sequencing data of a study of early T cells in non-severe SARS-CoV-2 infection. Trimming left V 2 bases short and J 7 bases short, with 15 bases between. Germline CDR1 is LGHNA and CDR2 is YSLEER. This CDR3 has 14 residues. Researchers attached unique molecular identifiers to individual cDNA molecules. TCRdb recomputed calls from the 5' RACE reads with MiXCR, one row per CDR3 protein. The sample lists fewer than 90,000 distinct CDR3 sequences, 11% to 15% occurring once. The source material was whole blood. V gene TRBV4-3 combines with J gene TRBJ2-7; a possible D gene is TRBD2 (5 bases). This sequence originates from an adult who was a healthcare worker with PCR-confirmed SARS-CoV-2 infection or an uninfected control (not recorded which). DNA for the CDR3: TGCGCCAGCAGCCAAAGAAGAGGCTTAGCGGAGCAGTACTTC. Residues: CASSQRRGLAEQYF.